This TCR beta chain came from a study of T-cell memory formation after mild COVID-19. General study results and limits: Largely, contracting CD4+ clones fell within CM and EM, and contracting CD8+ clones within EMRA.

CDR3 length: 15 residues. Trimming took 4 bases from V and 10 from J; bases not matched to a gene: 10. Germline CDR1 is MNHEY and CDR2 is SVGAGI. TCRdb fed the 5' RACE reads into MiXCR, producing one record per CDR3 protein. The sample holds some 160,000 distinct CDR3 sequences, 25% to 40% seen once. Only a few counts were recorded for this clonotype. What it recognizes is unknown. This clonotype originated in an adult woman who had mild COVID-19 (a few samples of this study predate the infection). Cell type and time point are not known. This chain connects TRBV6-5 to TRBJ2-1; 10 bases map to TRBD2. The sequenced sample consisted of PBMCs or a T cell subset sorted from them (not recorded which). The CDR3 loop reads CASSSAGGRVLEQFF. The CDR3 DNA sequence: TGTGCCAGCAGTTCAGCGGGAGGGCGAGTTCTCGAGCAGTTCTTC.